This paragraph reports one T cell receptor (beta chain). The sample originates from a study of blood T cell repertoires in COVID-19. Overall study context: Researchers got acute and convalescent COVID-19 samples from the United States, Italy and Spain. T cells, B-cell-depleted T cells, or PBMCs provided the cDNA or gDNA that served as material.

V lost 7 bases, J lost 5 bases, and 11 bases lay in between. Per the germline V gene, CDR1 is SGHVS and CDR2 is FQNEAQ. The CDR3 has 12 residues. Generated by immunoSEQ multiplex PCR, the TCRdb table keeps only in-frame clones and is missing some. The table shows about 170,000 clones, with around 90% occurring only once. Patients in Seattle were enrolled during active infection, then followed longitudinally. The chain is built from TRBV7-8 and TRBJ2-5; D might be TRBD1 (5 bases). Sequenced: peripheral blood. The receptor was isolated from a woman of 80 years or more with COVID-19, enrolled during active disease. This CDR3 reads CASTRPGETQYF. DNA of the CDR3: TGTGCCAGCACCAGACCAGGGGAGACCCAGTACTTC.